This TCR beta chain was retrieved from a study of cytomegalovirus exposure and HLA in healthy donors. The PCR made use of 60 Vbeta and 13 Jbeta primers. Assay used: immunoSEQ multiplex PCR; TCRdb lists only in-frame clones, some missing. The data contain about 190,000 clones, approximately 82% of them seen just once; the ten biggest clones take up approximately 2%. CDR1 is SEHNR and CDR2 is FQNEAQ in the germline V gene (reference sequence). V trimming: 6 bases; J trimming: 0 bases; junction bases outside the gene matches: 7. CDR3 length: 16 amino acids. The TCR sequence derives from a young woman in good health and CMV-seronegative. The sequencing sample was made of PBMCs. The J gene is TRBJ2-5, the V gene TRBV7-9; 10 bases match TRBD2. As DNA, the CDR3 is TGTGCCAGCAGATCCTGGACTAGCGGATACCAAGAGACCCAGTACTTC. Amino acids: CASRSWTSGYQETQYF.